Presented here are 18 T cell receptor beta chains from one specimen sequenced in a study of blood T cell repertoires in COVID-19. Using immunoSEQ multiplex PCR, the repertoire was profiled, and TCRdb retains in-frame clones only, with some absent. The table has 70,000 or so clones, around three quarters seen once; the top ten hold about 16%. Material: peripheral blood. These receptors originate from a human donor in a cohort sampled during active COVID-19.

This chain connects TRBV11-2 to TRBJ2-1; 7 bases line up with TRBD2. The CDR3 consists of 18 residues. The germline CDR1 and CDR2 sequences are SGHAT and FQNNGV. Trimming cost V 5 bases and J 4 bases; bases outside gene matches: 17. CDR3: CASSPPRGAGTQYNEQFF. CDR3 nucleotides: TGTGCCAGCAGCCCGCCCCGGGGAGCGGGGACCCAGTACAATGAGCAGTTCTTC.

The rearrangement joins TRBV2 to TRBJ1-2; TRBD1 matches 7 bases. Trimming removed 6 bases from V and 2 bases from J; junction bases left unmatched: 6. This CDR3 region has 14 residues. Looked up from germline, CDR1 is SNHLY and CDR2 is FYNNEI. The CDR3 loop is CASSTGQRNYGYTF. The CDR3 DNA reads TGTGCCAGCAGCACGGGACAGAGGAACTATGGCTACACCTTC.

The chain employs TRBV11-2 and TRBJ1-1; D is unclear. CDR1 and CDR2 from the germline V gene are SGHAT and FQNNGV. This CDR3 has 14 amino acids. The germline V and J ends were trimmed by 3 bases and 0 bases, with 8 bases remaining between them. The CDR3 region is CASSFSGMNTEAFF. In DNA, the CDR3 is TGTGCCAGCAGCTTTTCGGGGATGAACACTGAAGCTTTCTTT.

The chain couples TRBV14 to TRBJ1-2, with a tentative D call TRBD1 (6 bases). Germline V gene data show CDR1 as SGHDN and CDR2 as FVKESK. V was clipped by 0 bases and J by 7 bases, with 15 bases between them. This CDR3 spans 15 amino acids. This chain's CDR3 is CASSQDGSGALGYTF. CDR3 coding DNA: TGTGCCAGCAGCCAAGATGGGTCAGGGGCGCTTGGCTACACCTTC.

The chain couples TRBV7-2 to TRBJ2-1, with TRBD2 identical over 8 bases. Germline-derived CDR1 and CDR2 are SGHTA and FQGNSA. J was trimmed by 15 bases and V by 2 bases; bases with no gene match: 6. This CDR3 has 12 residues. CDR3 in DNA: TGTGCCAGCAGCTTAATAGCGGGACCTGTGTTCTTC. It codes for CASSLIAGPVFF. Full variable domain (rest looked up from reference TRBV7-2 and TRBJ2-1): GAGVSQSPSNKVTEKGKDVELRCDPISGHTALYWYRQSLGQGLEFLIYFQGNSAPDKSGLPSDRFSAERTGGSVSTLTIQRTQQEDSAVYLCASSLIAGPVFFGPGTRLTVL.

The J gene is TRBJ2-1, the V gene TRBV27; the match to TRBD2 covers 9 bases. Germline values: CDR1 MNHEY, CDR2 SMNVEV (reference sequence). The CDR3 covers 16 residues. V was clipped by 5 bases and J by 0 bases; unmatched bases: 5. CDR3 in DNA: TGTGCCAGCAGTCCTAGCGGGATTAGCTCCTACAATGAGCAGTTCTTC. Translated: CASSPSGISSYNEQFF.

The chain is built from TRBV7-2 and TRBJ2-5; 7 nucleotides line up with TRBD1. Germline trimming cut 4 bases from V and 5 bases from J; bases unmatched to any gene: 7. This CDR3 has 14 amino acids. Germline-derived CDR1 and CDR2 are SGHTA and FQGNSA. CDR3 amino acids: CASSSSDRVETQYF. CDR3 coding DNA: TGTGCCAGCAGCTCAAGCGACAGGGTTGAGACCCAGTACTTC.

The chain joins TRBV7-2 to TRBJ2-3; D possibly corresponds to TRBD2 (6 bases). CDR3 length: 15 amino acids. V was pared by 1 base and J by 7 bases, with 15 bases between. Germline V gene data show CDR1 as SGHTA and CDR2 as FQGNSA. CDR3 DNA sequence: TGTGCCAGCAGCTTAGATTTTAGCGGCCACAATACGCAGTATTTT. It is translated as CASSLDFSGHNTQYF.

The sample holds one count of this clone. The chain has TRBV5-4 and TRBJ2-4; 9 bases align to TRBD1. The length of the CDR3 is 14 residues. CDR1 is SGHNT and CDR2 is YYREEE in the germline V gene (reference sequence). Losses at the gene ends were 0 bases for V and 9 bases for J; bases not matched to a gene: 4. CDR3 bases: TGTGCCAGCAGCTTGGACAGGGGGCGCGGCATTCAGTACTTC. It is translated as CASSLDRGRGIQYF.

The rearrangement uses TRBV11-2 and TRBJ2-7; tentative D call: TRBD2 (6 bases). There are 14 residues in the CDR3. Trimming stripped 5 bases from V and 2 bases from J, with 13 bases between. Germline V lookup: CDR1 SGHAT, CDR2 FQNNGV. This CDR3 reads CASSPTRGTYEQYF. CDR3 in DNA: TGTGCCAGCAGCCCAACCCGGGGGACCTACGAGCAGTACTTC.

This clone turned up a few times. The chain combines TRBV20-1 with TRBJ2-1; D call uncertain. Germline CDR1 reads DFQATT; CDR2 reads SNEGSKA (reference sequence). This CDR3 has 14 amino acids. Deletions cut 3 bases from V and 9 bases from J, with 18 bases between. The CDR3 DNA follows: TGCAGTGCTAGTATGGGCGCCGTACATGCTGAGCAGTTCTTC. This codes for CSASMGAVHAEQFF.

The chain links TRBV19 to TRBJ2-7; D may be TRBD2 (6 bases). The CDR3 runs 13 residues. Trimming stripped 4 bases from V and 1 base from J, with 8 bases between. The germline CDR1 and CDR2 sequences are LNHDA and SQIVND (reference sequence). CDR3 coding DNA: TGTGCCAGTAGTAGGGACTCATCCTACGAGCAGTACTTC. Protein product: CASSRDSSYEQYF.

There are many counts of this clone. The chain couples TRBV6-2 or TRBV6-3 to TRBJ1-2, with TRBD1 matching over 7 bases. The CDR3 is made up of 16 amino acids. The junction had 11 bases not matched to a gene; V was cut back by 2 bases and J by 5 bases. CDR1 is MNHEY, CDR2 SVGEGT, per germline. The CDR3 sequence: CASSYMGQQINYGYTF. The DNA of the CDR3 is TGTGCCAGCAGTTACATGGGACAGCAGATCAATTATGGCTACACCTTC.

V usage is TRBV28 and J usage is TRBJ1-2; D might be TRBD1 (5 bases). CDR3 length: 13 residues. Germline CDR1 and CDR2: MDHEN and SYDVKM. V was cut by 2 bases and J by 4 bases, with 8 bases left in between. CDR3 in amino acids: CASSLKGAYGYTF. The CDR3 DNA reads as TGTGCCAGCAGTTTAAAAGGGGCCTATGGCTACACCTTC.

The CDR3 loop reads CASSYISESEQYF. The CDR3 DNA is TGTGCCAGCAGCTATATCTCCGAAAGCGAGCAGTACTTC. This sequence joins TRBV27 and TRBJ2-7; unclear D gene. Germline lookup yields CDR1 MNHEY and CDR2 SMNVEV (reference sequence). The CDR3 covers 13 residues. The V end lost 6 bases, the J end lost 6 bases, and 15 bases lay between the germline ends.

A remark on this clone: The sample has other DNA sequences that encode this CDR3 too. The J gene is TRBJ1-1, the V gene TRBV28, with D possibly TRBD1 on 6 matching bases. Germline values: CDR1 MDHEN, CDR2 SYDVKM. Trimming left V 8 bases short and J 0 bases short, with 10 bases between. The CDR3 has 13 amino acids. The CDR3 loop reads CASGTGLNTEAFF. The CDR3 nucleotides are TGTGCCAGCGGAACAGGGCTGAACACTGAAGCTTTCTTT. Full variable domain (outside the CDR3, taken from reference TRBV28 and TRBJ1-1): DVKVTQSSRYLVKRTGEKVFLECVQDMDHENMFWYRQDPGLGLRLIYFSYDVKMKEKGDIPEGYSVSREKKERFSLILESASTNQTSMYLCASGTGLNTEAFFGQGTRLTVV.

This sequence joins TRBV5-6 and TRBJ2-5; 8 positions match TRBD1. The germline V gene has CDR1 SGHDT and CDR2 YYEEEE. This CDR3 comprises 16 residues. The ends lost 4 bases at V and 5 bases at J; junction bases unmatched: 13. The chain's CDR3 is CASSLPETGVGETQYF. DNA for the CDR3: TGTGCCAGCAGCCTCCCGGAGACAGGGGTGGGGGAGACCCAGTACTTC.

The rearrangement links TRBV18 to TRBJ2-1; no clear D gene. Per the germline V gene, CDR1 is KGHSH and CDR2 is LQKENI. CDR3 length: 14 residues. The V end was cut by 0 bases, the J end by 6 bases, with 9 bases between. CDR3 residues: CASSPPSRRNEQFF. In nucleotides, the CDR3 is TGTGCCAGCTCACCACCGAGCCGTCGCAATGAGCAGTTCTTC.